Presented here are 8 T cell receptor beta chains from one specimen sequenced in a study of tumor-infiltrating lymphocytes in localized non-small cell lung cancer. The method was immunoSEQ multiplex PCR; TCRdb's version includes in-frame clones alone and lacks a portion of them. Seen here are about 12,000 clones, about nine tenths observed once, and the top ten hold 8% to 9.5%. The sample consisted of lung tumor tissue. These receptors all come from a human donor with non-small cell lung cancer.

This chain connects TRBV9 to TRBJ2-3; TRBD1 or TRBD2 may be the D gene (7 bases each). CDR3 length: 16 amino acids. V gave up 4 bases and J gave up 3 bases, with 18 bases separating them. In germline, CDR1 is SGDLS, CDR2 YYNGEE. The CDR3 DNA follows: TGTGCCAGCAGCCACGGCGGGAGACAGGGAACAGATACGCAGTATTTT. Translation: CASSHGGRQGTDTQYF.

CDR3 region: CAWRPGSGREKLFF. CDR3 nucleotide sequence: TGTGCCTGGAGACCAGGGTCGGGTCGTGAAAAACTGTTTTTT. This chain joins TRBV30 and TRBJ1-4; D might be TRBD1 (5 bases). CDR1 and CDR2 from the germline V gene are GTSNPN and SVGIG (reference sequence). V lost 3 bases to trimming and J lost 7 bases, with 15 bases between them. The CDR3 totals 14 residues.

This chain connects TRBV21-1 to TRBJ2-7; TRBD1 is taken as the D call from the table, unchecked against the DNA. TRBV21-1 is an annotated pseudogene. The CDR3 length is 18 residues. The DNA for the CDR3 is TGTGCCAGCAGCAAAGCGGCCCAGAACCGGGACAGAGCCTACGAGCAGTACTTC. It translates to CASSKAAQNRDRAYEQYF.

J is TRBJ2-4 and V is TRBV28, with 15 bases that match TRBD2. V lost 2 bases to trimming and J lost 9 bases; unmatched junction nucleotides: 5. The CDR3 loop spans 16 amino acids. Germline values: CDR1 MDHEN, CDR2 SYDVKM. The CDR3 DNA reads as TGTGCCAGCAGTTTACGGGGACTAGCGGGAGGTGTCATTCAGTACTTC. It translates to CASSLRGLAGGVIQYF.

The chain joins TRBV6-6 to TRBJ2-3; TRBD2 matches at 10 bases. V shed 4 bases, J shed 7 bases, and the junction held 8 bases outside the gene matches. Germline V lookup: CDR1 MNHNY, CDR2 SVGAGI (reference sequence). The CDR3 totals 15 residues. This chain's CDR3 is CASSSLSGRAHTQYF. As DNA, the CDR3 is TGTGCCAGCAGTTCCCTAAGCGGGAGGGCCCATACGCAGTATTTT.

J is TRBJ2-3 and V is TRBV4-1; 8 nucleotides agree with TRBD2. The junction had 5 bases not matched to a gene; V was cut back by 0 bases and J by 3 bases. CDR3 length: 16 residues. Germline V CDR1 and CDR2: MGHRA, YSYEKL. Written as DNA, the CDR3 is TGCGCCAGCAGCCAAGAGATTGCGGGAGGAACAGATACGCAGTATTTT. This codes for CASSQEIAGGTDTQYF.

CDR3 sequence (DNA): TGCAGCGTTGAAAGGAAGAAGGGGAGGAAGGAGACCCAGTACTTC. This gives the protein CSVERKKGRKETQYF. This rearrangement joins TRBV29-1 to TRBJ2-5; D is perhaps TRBD2 (6 bases). The CDR3 runs to 15 residues. The V gene lost 2 bases and the J gene lost 5 bases, with 18 bases spanning the gap. Germline V CDR1 and CDR2: SQVTM, ANQGSEA. The variable domain in full, with the rest retrieved from reference TRBV29-1 and TRBJ2-5, is SAVISQKPSRDICQRGTSLTIQCQVDSQVTMMFWYRQQPGQSLTLIATANQGSEATYESGFVIDKFPISRPNLTFSTLTVSNMSPEDSSIYLCSVERKKGRKETQYFGPGTRLLVL.

A word on this clone: Distinct nucleotide sequences in the sample also encode this CDR3. The chain is built from TRBV15 and TRBJ1-5; D remains ambiguous. V lost 0 bases, J lost 4 bases, and 4 bases lay in between. This CDR3 region has 13 residues. CDR1 and CDR2 from the germline V gene are LNHNV and YYDKDF (reference sequence). The CDR3, as DNA: TGTGCCACCAGCAGAGAAAGTAATCAGCCCCAGCATTTT. Its translation: CATSRESNQPQHF.